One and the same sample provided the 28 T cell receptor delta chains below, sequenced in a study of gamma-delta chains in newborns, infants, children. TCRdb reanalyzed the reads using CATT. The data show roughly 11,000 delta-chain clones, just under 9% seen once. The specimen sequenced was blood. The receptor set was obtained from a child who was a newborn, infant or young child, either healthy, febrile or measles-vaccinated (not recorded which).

CDR3 DNA: TGTGCCTGTGACTCGACTGGGACACCCTGGGACACCCGACAGATGTTTTTC. Its protein is CACDSTGTPWDTRQMFF. The genes are TRDV2 and TRDJ3; tentative D call: TRDD3 (6 bases). The germline gives CDR1 GEAIGNYY, CDR2 EKD. The V end was cut by 3 bases, the J end by 2 bases, with 13 bases between. The CDR3 sequence is 17 residues long.

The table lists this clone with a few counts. CDR3 in DNA: TGTGCCTGTGACACTCTCGGGCCCCATGGGACCGATAAACTCATCTTT. The encoded protein is CACDTLGPHGTDKLIF. V and J are TRDV2 and TRDJ1, with unresolved D. Germline V gene data show CDR1 as GEAIGNYY and CDR2 as EKD. The V end lost 1 base, the J end lost 2 bases, and 16 bases lay between the germline ends. The CDR3 has 16 residues.

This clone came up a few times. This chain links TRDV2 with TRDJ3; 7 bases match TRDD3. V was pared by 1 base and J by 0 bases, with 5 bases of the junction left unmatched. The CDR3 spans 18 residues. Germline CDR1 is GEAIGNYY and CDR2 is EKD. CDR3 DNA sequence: TGTGCCTGTGACACTGGGGGACCGCACTCCTGGGACACCCGACAGATGTTTTTC. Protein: CACDTGGPHSWDTRQMFF.

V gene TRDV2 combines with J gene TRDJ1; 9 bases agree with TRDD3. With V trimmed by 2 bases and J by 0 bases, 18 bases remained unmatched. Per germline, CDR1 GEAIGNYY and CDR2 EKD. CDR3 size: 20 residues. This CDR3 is CACDSLPPRHSGGYTDKLIF. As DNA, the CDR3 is TGTGCCTGTGACAGTCTACCGCCTCGGCACTCTGGGGGATACACCGATAAACTCATCTTT.

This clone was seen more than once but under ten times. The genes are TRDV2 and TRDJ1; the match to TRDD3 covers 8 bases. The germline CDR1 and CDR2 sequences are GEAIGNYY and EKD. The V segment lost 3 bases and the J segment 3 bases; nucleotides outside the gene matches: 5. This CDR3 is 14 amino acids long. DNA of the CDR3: TGTGCCTGTGACGGACTGGGGGGGCCCGATAAACTCATCTTT. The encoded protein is CACDGLGGPDKLIF.

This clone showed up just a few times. The CDR3 DNA follows: TGTGCCTGTGACCAAATGGGGGATATCAGGCTACCGGAACTCATCTTT. Amino acid sequence: CACDQMGDIRLPELIF. V and J are TRDV2 and TRDJ1; TRDD3 agrees at 9 bases. V gave up 3 bases and J gave up 9 bases; unmatched junction bases: 16. The CDR3 extends over 16 amino acids. Germline lookup yields CDR1 GEAIGNYY and CDR2 EKD.

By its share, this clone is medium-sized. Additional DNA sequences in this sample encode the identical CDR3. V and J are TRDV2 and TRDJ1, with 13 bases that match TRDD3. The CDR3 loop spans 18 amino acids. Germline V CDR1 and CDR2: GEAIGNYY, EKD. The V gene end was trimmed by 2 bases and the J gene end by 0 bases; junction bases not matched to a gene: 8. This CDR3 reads CACDILGDTQGYTDKLIF. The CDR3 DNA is TGTGCCTGTGACATACTGGGGGATACGCAGGGATACACCGATAAACTCATCTTT.

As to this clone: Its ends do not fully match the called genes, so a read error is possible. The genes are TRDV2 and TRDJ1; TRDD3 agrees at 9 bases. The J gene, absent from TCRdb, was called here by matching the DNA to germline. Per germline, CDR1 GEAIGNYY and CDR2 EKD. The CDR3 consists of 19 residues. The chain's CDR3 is CACDTRKSLGDLYTDKLIF. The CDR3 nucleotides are TGTGCCTGCGACACCCGCAAAAGTCTGGGGGATTTGTACACCGATAAACTCATCTTT.

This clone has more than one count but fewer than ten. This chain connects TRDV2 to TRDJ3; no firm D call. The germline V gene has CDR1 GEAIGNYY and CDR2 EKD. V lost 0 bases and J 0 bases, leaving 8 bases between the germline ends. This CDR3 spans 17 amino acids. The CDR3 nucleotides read TGTGCCTGTGACACCTGGGCCAGCTCCTGGGACACCCGACAGATGTTTTTC. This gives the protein CACDTWASSWDTRQMFF.

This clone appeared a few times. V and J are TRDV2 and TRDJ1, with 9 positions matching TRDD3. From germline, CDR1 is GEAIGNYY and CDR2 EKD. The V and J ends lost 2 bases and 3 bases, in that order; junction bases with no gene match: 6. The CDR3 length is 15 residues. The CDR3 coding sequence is TGTGCCTGTGACAAACTGGGGGACCCCCCCGATAAACTCATCTTT. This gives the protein CACDKLGDPPDKLIF.

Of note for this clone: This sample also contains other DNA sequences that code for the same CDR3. DNA of the CDR3: TGTGCCTGTGACCCCTGGGGGATGACCGATAAACTCATCTTT. This sequence encodes CACDPWGMTDKLIF. The chain uses TRDV2 and TRDJ1; 9 positions match TRDD3. Germline CDR1 GEAIGNYY, CDR2 EKD. This CDR3 has 14 amino acids. The V segment lost 3 bases and the J segment 2 bases; nucleotides outside the gene matches: 3.

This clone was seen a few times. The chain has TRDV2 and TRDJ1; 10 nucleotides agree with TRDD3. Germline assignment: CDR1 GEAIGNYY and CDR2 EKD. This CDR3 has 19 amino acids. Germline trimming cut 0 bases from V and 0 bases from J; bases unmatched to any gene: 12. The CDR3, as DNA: TGTGCCTGTGACACCGTTGAAAAACTGGGGGATCCGTACACCGATAAACTCATCTTT. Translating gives CACDTVEKLGDPYTDKLIF.

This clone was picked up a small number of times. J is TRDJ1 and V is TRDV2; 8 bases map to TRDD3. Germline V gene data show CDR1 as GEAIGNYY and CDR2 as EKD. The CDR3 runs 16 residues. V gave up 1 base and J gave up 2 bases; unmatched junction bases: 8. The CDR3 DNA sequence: TGTGCCTGTGACACGCTGGGGGAGCTTGTTACCGATAAACTCATCTTT. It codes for CACDTLGELVTDKLIF.

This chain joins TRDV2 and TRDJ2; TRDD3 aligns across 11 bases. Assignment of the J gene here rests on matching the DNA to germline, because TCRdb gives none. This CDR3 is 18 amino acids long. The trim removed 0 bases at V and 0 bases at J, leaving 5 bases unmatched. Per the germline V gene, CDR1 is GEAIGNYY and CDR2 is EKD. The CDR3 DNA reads TGTGCCTGTGACACCCTCTTACTGGGGGATACTTTGACAGCACAACTCTTCTTT. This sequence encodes CACDTLLLGDTLTAQLFF.

CDR3 nucleotide sequence: TGTGCCTGTGACTCTGTCGGGCTGTCCGATAAACTCATCTTT. Protein product: CACDSVGLSDKLIF. This chain joins TRDV2 and TRDJ1; D gene ambiguous. CDR1 GEAIGNYY and CDR2 EKD come from the germline V gene. V was clipped by 3 bases and J by 3 bases, with 13 bases between them. The CDR3 runs to 14 residues.

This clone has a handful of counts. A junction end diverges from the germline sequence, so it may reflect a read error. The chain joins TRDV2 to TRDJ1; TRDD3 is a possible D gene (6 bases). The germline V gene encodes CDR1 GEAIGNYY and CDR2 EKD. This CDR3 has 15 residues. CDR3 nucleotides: TGTGCCTGTGACCACATGGGGGTTTACACCGATAAACCCATCTTT. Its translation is CACDHMGVYTDKPIF.

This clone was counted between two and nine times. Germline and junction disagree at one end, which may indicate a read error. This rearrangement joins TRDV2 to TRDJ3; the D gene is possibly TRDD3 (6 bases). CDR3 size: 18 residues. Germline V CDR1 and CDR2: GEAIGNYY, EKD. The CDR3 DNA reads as TGTGCCTGTGACGTTGTACTGGGAAGCTCCTGGGATACCCGACAGATGTTTTTC. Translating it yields CACDVVLGSSWDTRQMFF.

The CDR3 DNA sequence: TGTGCCTGTGACCAGGTCGGGGGATACGGGTCGACCGATAAACTCATCTTT. This codes for CACDQVGGYGSTDKLIF. This chain joins TRDV2 and TRDJ1, with 10 bases identical to TRDD3. This CDR3 spans 17 amino acids. Losses at the gene ends were 3 bases for V and 2 bases for J; bases not matched to a gene: 11. CDR1 GEAIGNYY and CDR2 EKD come from the germline V gene.

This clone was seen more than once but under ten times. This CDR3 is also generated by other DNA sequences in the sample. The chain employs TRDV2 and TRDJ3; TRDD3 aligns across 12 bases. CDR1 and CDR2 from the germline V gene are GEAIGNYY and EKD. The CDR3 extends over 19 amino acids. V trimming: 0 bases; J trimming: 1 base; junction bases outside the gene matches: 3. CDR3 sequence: CACDTAGGYASWDTRQMFF. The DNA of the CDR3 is TGTGCCTGTGACACCGCTGGGGGATACGCATCCTGGGACACCCGACAGATGTTTTTC.

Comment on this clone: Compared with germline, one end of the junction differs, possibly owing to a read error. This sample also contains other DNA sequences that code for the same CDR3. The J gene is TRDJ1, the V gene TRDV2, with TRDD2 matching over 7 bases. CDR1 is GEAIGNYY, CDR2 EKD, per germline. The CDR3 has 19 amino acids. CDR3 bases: TGTGCCTGTGACACGATTCCTACTATTCGGACTGCGGACACTGATAAACTCATCTTT. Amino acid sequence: CACDTIPTIRTADTDKLIF.

The CDR3 loop is CACDYIEWGIREAQLFF. As DNA, the CDR3 is TGTGCCTGTGACTACATAGAATGGGGGATACGGGAAGCACAACTCTTCTTT. The rearrangement joins TRDV2 to TRDJ2; 11 bases fit TRDD3. CDR1 GEAIGNYY and CDR2 EKD come from the germline V gene. The CDR3 is 17 amino acids. V was pared by 3 bases and J by 7 bases, with 12 bases of the junction left unmatched.

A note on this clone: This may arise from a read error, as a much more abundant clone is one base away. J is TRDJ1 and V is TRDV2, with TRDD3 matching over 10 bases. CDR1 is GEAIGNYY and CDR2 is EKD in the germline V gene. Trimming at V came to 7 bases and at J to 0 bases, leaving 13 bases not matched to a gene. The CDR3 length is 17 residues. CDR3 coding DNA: TGTGCCTGCCAAGAACTGGGGGATCATTCGTACACCGATAAACTCATCTTT. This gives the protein CACQELGDHSYTDKLIF.

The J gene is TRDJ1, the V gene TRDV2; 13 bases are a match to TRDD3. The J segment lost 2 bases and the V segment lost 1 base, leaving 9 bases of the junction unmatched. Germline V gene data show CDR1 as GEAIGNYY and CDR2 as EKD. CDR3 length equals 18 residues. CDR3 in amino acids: CACDTLRTGGYGTDKLIF. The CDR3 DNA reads TGTGCCTGTGACACTCTACGTACTGGGGGATACGGGACCGATAAACTCATCTTT.

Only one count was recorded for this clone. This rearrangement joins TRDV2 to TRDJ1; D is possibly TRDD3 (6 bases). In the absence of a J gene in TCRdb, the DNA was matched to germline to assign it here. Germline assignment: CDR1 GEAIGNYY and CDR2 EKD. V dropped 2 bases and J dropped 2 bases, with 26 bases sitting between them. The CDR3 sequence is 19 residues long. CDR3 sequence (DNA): TGTGCCTGTGACAGAGTCGGTGGTAGGAGGGATAATAGGACCGATAAACTCATCTTT. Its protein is CACDRVGGRRDNRTDKLIF.

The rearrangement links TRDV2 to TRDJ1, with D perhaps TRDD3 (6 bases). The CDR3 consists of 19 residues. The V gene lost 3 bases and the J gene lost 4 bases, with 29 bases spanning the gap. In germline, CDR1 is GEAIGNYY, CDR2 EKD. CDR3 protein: CACDPLLQYVTGKGDKLIF. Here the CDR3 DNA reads TGTGCCTGTGACCCACTACTTCAGTACGTTACTGGGAAAGGCGATAAACTCATCTTT.

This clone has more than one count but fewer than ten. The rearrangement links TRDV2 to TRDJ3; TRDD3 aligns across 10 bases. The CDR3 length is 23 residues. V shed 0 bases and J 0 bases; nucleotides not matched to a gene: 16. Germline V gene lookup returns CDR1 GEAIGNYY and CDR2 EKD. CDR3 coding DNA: TGTGCCTGTGACACCGCCGCGATAAGTACTGGGGGATCCAGCTCCTGGGACACCCGACAGATGTTTTTC. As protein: CACDTAAISTGGSSSWDTRQMFF.

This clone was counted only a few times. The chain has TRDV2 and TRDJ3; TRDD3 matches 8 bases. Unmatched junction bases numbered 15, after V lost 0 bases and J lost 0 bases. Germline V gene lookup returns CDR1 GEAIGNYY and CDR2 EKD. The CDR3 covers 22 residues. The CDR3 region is CACDTGWVLGARSSWDTRQMFF. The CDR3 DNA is TGTGCCTGTGACACCGGGTGGGTACTGGGGGCCAGAAGCTCCTGGGACACCCGACAGATGTTTTTC.

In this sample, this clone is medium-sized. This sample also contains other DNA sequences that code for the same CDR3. CDR3 nucleotides: TGTGCCTGTGATACCTGGGACACCCGACAGATGTTTTTC. Its protein product is CACDTWDTRQMFF. The chain has TRDV2 and TRDJ3; D is uncertain. Trimming pared 4 bases from V and 2 bases from J, leaving 2 bases between. The CDR3 contains 13 residues. Germline loops: CDR1 GEAIGNYY, CDR2 EKD.